This TCR beta chain was sequenced for a study of metastatic and nonmetastatic thyroid tumors. Overall study: Repertoire comparison spanned blood and tumor or nodule tissue of malignant and benign thyroid patients.

This clone was found a few times. TCRdb re-called clones from the PCR reads using MiXCR. The sample shows about 16,000 clones, roughly 26% of them seen only once. Until they underwent thyroid surgery, no patient had received any treatment. V shed 5 bases and J shed 2 bases, with 13 bases lying between them. In germline, CDR1 is LNHDA, CDR2 SQIVND (reference sequence). The CDR3 runs 14 residues. Sequencing was performed on adjacent normal tissue. This receptor was obtained from a female donor with papillary thyroid cancer or a benign thyroid nodule (not recorded which). Some clones in this sample may be carry-over from other donors' samples. The J gene is TRBJ2-7, the V gene TRBV19; D assignment may be TRBD1 or TRBD2 (5 bases each). Here the CDR3 reads CASSSGTQTYEQYF. CDR3 sequence (DNA): TGTGCCAGTAGTTCAGGGACCCAAACCTACGAGCAGTACTTC.